The 19 T cell receptor beta chains reported below all come from one sample, sequenced in a study of blood T cell repertoires in COVID-19 (dated by TCRdb to the early 2020s). Library generation was performed with the immunoSEQ multiplex PCR assay. Drawn from immuneACCESS, this table holds only the in-frame rearrangements with V and J called that TCRdb kept. Clones are partly lost; checked studies trace under half to an unresolved V gene and leave the rest unexplained. The sample has roughly 80,000 clones on record, 60% to 80% of them singletons. 16% of the sample is held by the ten biggest clonotypes. Sequencing was carried out using peripheral blood. Receptors originate from a man in his sixties or seventies with active or convalescent COVID-19.

The chain uses TRBV4-1 and TRBJ1-4, with D possibly TRBD1 on 6 matching bases. The V and J ends lost 5 bases and 5 bases respectively, with 12 bases between them. The CDR3 sequence is 14 residues long. Per the germline V gene, CDR1 is MGHRA and CDR2 is YSYEKL. The CDR3 DNA reads TGCGCCAGCAGCTCACAGGGTATAAATGAAAAACTGTTTTTT. Residues: CASSSQGINEKLFF.

In nucleotides, the CDR3 is TGCAGCGTTGAACCCACAGGACCCGTCTACGAGCAGTACTTC. It translates to CSVEPTGPVYEQYF. The chain couples TRBV29-1 to TRBJ2-7; TRBD1 is a possible D gene (5 bases). Germline V gene data show CDR1 as SQVTM and CDR2 as ANQGSEA. The CDR3 length is 14 residues. V was pared by 2 bases and J by 3 bases, with 14 bases between.

V is TRBV5-1 and J is TRBJ2-7, with 7 bases matching TRBD1. Trimming removed 0 bases from V and 7 bases from J; junction bases left unmatched: 10. Germline lookup yields CDR1 SGHRS and CDR2 YFSETQ. The CDR3 is 15 amino acids. The CDR3, as DNA: TGCGCCAGCAGCTTGGGGCCGGACAGGTCCCTAGAGCAGTACTTC. It specifies CASSLGPDRSLEQYF.

V is TRBV3-1 (or the pseudogene TRBV3-2) and J is TRBJ2-1; TRBD2 is a possible D gene (5 bases). The CDR3 covers 13 residues. Germline V lookup: CDR1 LGHDT, CDR2 YNNKEL (reference sequence). The V gene lost 5 bases and the J gene lost 10 bases, with 15 bases spanning the gap. CDR3 DNA: TGTGCCAGCAGCAACGGGGATTCACGAGAGCAGTTCTTC. Its protein is CASSNGDSREQFF.

This clone was seen a few times. The CDR3 protein is CASSAPGGPGTQYF. For the CDR3, the DNA is TGTGCCAGCAGCGCCCCAGGGGGGCCCGGTACGCAGTATTTT. The genes are TRBV3-1 (or the pseudogene TRBV3-2) and TRBJ2-3; possibly TRBD1 for D (7 bases). Germline V gene data show CDR1 as LGHDT and CDR2 as YNNKEL (reference sequence). This CDR3 has 14 residues. V lost 5 bases to trimming and J lost 8 bases, with 17 bases between them.

The chain combines TRBV6-5 with TRBJ2-4; D call uncertain. Trimming cost V 6 bases and J 7 bases, with 13 bases left between them. The germline CDR1 and CDR2 sequences are MNHEY and SVGAGI. The CDR3 has 13 amino acids. The CDR3 nucleotides read TGTGCCAGCAGGCCCTATATCGGGAACATTCAGTACTTC. Amino acids: CASRPYIGNIQYF.

This sequence joins TRBV30 and TRBJ2-3, with 16 nucleotides matching TRBD2. The length of the CDR3 is 19 residues. The ends lost 1 base at V and 6 bases at J; junction bases unmatched: 13. The germline V gene encodes CDR1 GTSNPN and CDR2 SVGIG (reference sequence). The CDR3 region is CAWSGPGLAGGQVADTQYF. The CDR3 coding sequence is TGTGCCTGGAGTGGACCGGGACTAGCGGGGGGGCAGGTAGCGGATACGCAGTATTTT.

This clone has a count of ten or more. The rearrangement links TRBV6-5 to TRBJ1-1; perhaps TRBD1 as D (5 bases). Germline CDR1 reads MNHEY; CDR2 reads SVGAGI. The CDR3 is 13 amino acids. The V gene lost 7 bases and the J gene lost 0 bases, with 9 bases spanning the gap. The DNA for the CDR3 is TGTGCCAGCATATCAGGGATGAACACTGAAGCTTTCTTT. It specifies CASISGMNTEAFF.

This clone was seen only a few times. The chain uses TRBV27 and TRBJ2-7; perhaps TRBD1 as D (6 bases). The CDR3 length is 14 residues. Germline-derived CDR1 and CDR2 are MNHEY and SMNVEV (reference sequence). V dropped 4 bases and J dropped 5 bases, with 15 bases sitting between them. In nucleotides, the CDR3 is TGTGCCAGCAGTTACTCAGGGGAGAGTCACGAGCAGTACTTC. The encoded protein is CASSYSGESHEQYF.

The rearrangement links TRBV10-3 to TRBJ1-2; D may be TRBD1 (6 bases). Germline V gene lookup returns CDR1 ENHRY and CDR2 SYGVKD. The CDR3 is made up of 12 amino acids. V shed 9 bases and J shed 5 bases, with 13 bases lying between them. CDR3 DNA: TGTGCCATACAGGGTTCCGGGTATGGCTACACCTTC. Protein sequence: CAIQGSGYGYTF.

V and J are TRBV10-3 and TRBJ2-7; TRBD1 matches at 12 bases. The CDR3 sequence is 16 residues long. V shed 2 bases, J shed 5 bases, and the junction held 7 bases outside the gene matches. Germline CDR1 and CDR2: ENHRY and SYGVKD. Here the CDR3 reads CAISEQLGTGGDEQYF. Here the CDR3 DNA reads TGTGCCATCAGTGAGCAACTCGGGACAGGGGGCGACGAGCAGTACTTC.

The V gene is TRBV28, the J gene TRBJ1-6; 9 bases are a match to TRBD1. The J segment lost 9 bases and the V segment lost 8 bases, leaving 2 bases of the junction unmatched. The CDR3 is 12 amino acids. Germline assignment: CDR1 MDHEN and CDR2 SYDVKM. The DNA for the CDR3 is TGTGCCAGCGGGACAGGGTCTTCACCCCTCCACTTT. This translates into CASGTGSSPLHF.

The genes are TRBV3-1 (or the pseudogene TRBV3-2) and TRBJ2-1; no clear D gene. Trimming left V 4 bases short and J 15 bases short, with 16 bases between. Germline-derived CDR1 and CDR2 are LGHDT and YNNKEL (reference sequence). The CDR3 is made up of 12 amino acids. The CDR3 DNA sequence: TGTGCCAGCAGCCGCTGGCGGAACCCGGCGTTCTTC. Translated, it gives CASSRWRNPAFF.

The V gene is TRBV6-5, the J gene TRBJ2-5; 9 positions agree with TRBD1. The germline V gene has CDR1 MNHEY and CDR2 SVGAGI. V gave up 6 bases and J gave up 4 bases; unmatched junction bases: 6. CDR3 length: 14 residues. The CDR3 protein is CASSPGQGLETQYF. The DNA for the CDR3 is TGTGCCAGCAGCCCGGGACAGGGTTTAGAGACCCAGTACTTC.

The gene calls are TRBV7-9 and TRBJ1-4; the D is unclear. V lost 0 bases and J 4 bases, leaving 6 bases between the germline ends. This CDR3 contains 14 residues. Germline V gives CDR1 SEHNR, CDR2 FQNEAQ (reference sequence). CDR3 region: CASSLAGSNEKLFF. The CDR3 DNA sequence: TGTGCCAGCAGCTTAGCGGGCAGTAATGAAAAACTGTTTTTT.

This clone has only a few counts. CDR3 in amino acids: CASSRAGGNGYTF. The DNA for the CDR3 is TGTGCCAGCAGCAGGGCCGGGGGAAATGGCTACACCTTC. This chain joins TRBV2 and TRBJ1-2; weak D call: TRBD1 (5 bases). The germline V and J ends were trimmed by 6 bases and 6 bases, with 14 bases remaining between them. The CDR3 spans 13 residues. CDR1 and CDR2 from the germline V gene are SNHLY and FYNNEI.

The V call is TRBV18, the J call TRBJ2-5, with TRBD2 matching 10 bases. Trimming cost V 3 bases and J 5 bases; bases outside gene matches: 9. CDR1 and CDR2 from the germline V gene are KGHSH and LQKENI. CDR3 size: 16 residues. The DNA of the CDR3 is TGTGCCAGCTCACCGGAGCGGGGGGGCTGGGGCGAGACCCAGTACTTC. Translation: CASSPERGGWGETQYF.

This sequence joins TRBV7-6 and TRBJ2-5; D might be TRBD2 (6 bases). CDR1 and CDR2 (germline): SGHVS, FNYEAQ. CDR3 length: 15 residues. The V gene lost 5 bases and the J gene lost 2 bases, with 15 bases spanning the gap. The CDR3 protein is CASSRPTGRQETQYF. The CDR3 bases are TGTGCCAGCAGCCGACCAACTGGGAGGCAAGAGACCCAGTACTTC.

This chain joins TRBV6-5 and TRBJ2-7; D might be TRBD1 (6 bases). CDR1 and CDR2 from the germline V gene are MNHEY and SVGAGI. The V end was cut by 7 bases, the J end by 3 bases, with 10 bases between. CDR3 size: 12 residues. This chain's CDR3 is CASMMDSYEQYF. Written as DNA, the CDR3 is TGTGCCAGCATGATGGACAGCTACGAGCAGTACTTC.